This is a list of T cell receptor beta chains from one sample in a study of T cell responses to AZD1222 COVID-19 vaccine. Here immunoSEQ multiplex PCR was the method, and the copy in TCRdb shows in-frame clones only, minus some. The sample carries about 160,000 clones, 85% to 90% recorded once. Specimen: peripheral blood, collected on day 0 of AZD1222 vaccination. All receptors derive from an adult in good health. CDR3s include the opening cysteine and the closing phenylalanine or tryptophan. D genes are given only for firm matches. The size of a clone is reported for some rows only, either as once, few or many, or as a class for expanded clones.

D,J,V,size,CDR3,DNA
.,TRBJ1-1,TRBV6-5,.,CASSYLENTEAFF,TGTGCCAGCAGTTACCTCGAAAACACTGAAGCTTTCTTT
.,TRBJ2-1,TRBV7-9,.,CASSSTRGMAGAYNEQFF,TGTGCCAGCAGCTCCACACGTGGGATGGCAGGGGCCTACAATGAGCAGTTCTTC
.,TRBJ1-5,TRBV5-1,few,CASSLSGARNQPQHF,TGCGCCAGCAGCTTGTCAGGGGCCCGAAATCAGCCCCAGCATTTT
TRBD1,TRBJ1-6,TRBV19,.,CASGGPYNSPLHF,TGTGCCTCAGGGGGCCCCTATAATTCACCCCTCCACTTT
.,TRBJ2-5,TRBV29-1,.,CSATAQETQYF,TGCAGCGCGACAGCCCAAGAGACCCAGTACTTC
.,TRBJ1-6,TRBV5-1,.,CASREGVYNSPLHF,TGCGCCAGCAGGGAGGGGGTCTATAATTCACCCCTCCACTTT
.,TRBJ1-5,TRBV7-9,once,CASSEVVGQPQHF,TGTGCCAGCAGCGAGGTTGTAGGTCAGCCCCAGCATTTT
.,TRBJ2-6,TRBV24-1,.,CATSDLRSSGANVLTF,TGTGCCACCAGTGATTTGCGAAGCTCTGGGGCCAACGTCCTGACTTTC
TRBD1,TRBJ2-1,TRBV5-1,.,CASSPRDRYDEQFF,TGCGCCAGCAGCCCGCGGGACAGGTACGATGAGCAGTTCTTC
.,TRBJ2-2,TRBV7-9,.,CASSAPRGTGELFF,TGTGCCAGCAGCGCACCCAGGGGCACCGGGGAGCTGTTTTTT
.,TRBJ2-5,TRBV7-3,.,CASSLTAQETQYF,TGTGCCAGCAGCTTAACGGCCCAAGAGACCCAGTACTTC
TRBD2,TRBJ2-2,TRBV7-3,.,CASSREGVHTGELFF,TGTGCCAGCAGCCGGGAGGGGGTGCACACCGGGGAGCTGTTTTTT
TRBD1,TRBJ2-2,TRBV7-2,.,CASSSYQGAYTGELFF,TGTGCCAGCAGCTCTTACCAGGGGGCGTACACCGGGGAGCTGTTTTTT
TRBD1,TRBJ1-5,TRBV27,.,CASRLTGGDRPQHF,TGTGCCAGCAGACTGACAGGGGGCGATCGGCCCCAGCATTTT
.,TRBJ1-5,TRBV12-3/TRBV12-4,.,CASSLDGGAPQHF,TGTGCCAGCAGTTTAGATGGGGGGGCGCCCCAGCATTTT
.,TRBJ1-1,TRBV9,.,CASSVLGSTEAFF,TGTGCCAGCAGCGTATTGGGGAGCACTGAAGCTTTCTTT
.,TRBJ1-2,TRBV7-2,.,CASSERTAGYGYTF,TGTGCCAGCAGCGAAAGGACAGCGGGCTATGGCTACACCTTC
.,TRBJ1-3,TRBV19,few,CASTTAFGNTIYF,TGTGCCAGTACGACAGCATTTGGAAACACCATATATTTT
TRBD2,TRBJ2-7,TRBV9,.,CASSEGLASYEQYF,TGTGCCAGCAGTGAGGGACTAGCGTCCTACGAGCAGTACTTC
.,TRBJ1-6,TRBV3-1/TRBV3-2,.,CASSQAGISPLHF,TGTGCCAGCAGCCAGGCCGGAATTTCACCCCTCCACTTT
TRBD2,TRBJ2-1,TRBV11-2,.,CASRALAGGRNEQFF,TGTGCCAGCAGGGCTCTAGCGGGGGGGCGGAATGAGCAGTTCTTC
TRBD1,TRBJ1-2,TRBV29-1,.,CSVNGDRGANYGYTF,TGCAGCGTGAATGGGGACAGGGGAGCTAACTATGGCTACACCTTC
.,TRBJ1-4,TRBV12-3/TRBV12-4,.,CASSWALGWVFF,TGTGCCAGCAGTTGGGCCCTCGGGTGGGTGTTTTTT
.,TRBJ1-3,TRBV4-2,.,CASSQETGNSGNTIYF,TGTGCCAGCAGCCAAGAGACAGGAAACTCTGGAAACACCATATATTTT
.,TRBJ2-5,TRBV5-1,.,CASSLETGYQETQYF,TGCGCCAGCAGCCTGGAAACAGGGTACCAAGAGACCCAGTACTTC
.,TRBJ1-1,TRBV5-1,.,CASSLDANTEAFF,TGCGCCAGCAGCTTGGACGCGAACACTGAAGCTTTCTTT
TRBD1,TRBJ2-4,TRBV23-1,.,CASSHKTGRIQYF,TGCGCCAGCAGTCACAAGACAGGGCGGATTCAGTACTTC
.,TRBJ1-2,TRBV5-1,.,CASSRVEDAQGGYTF,TGCGCCAGCAGCCGGGTGGAGGATGCCCAGGGGGGCTACACCTTC
.,TRBJ1-1,TRBV20-1,.,CSARVNTEAFF,TGCAGTGCTAGAGTTAACACTGAAGCTTTCTTT
.,TRBJ2-2,TRBV27,.,CASSLNGAGTGELFF,TGTGCCAGCAGTTTAAATGGGGCGGGGACCGGGGAGCTGTTTTTT
TRBD2,TRBJ2-5,TRBV7-2,.,CASSLGVGGTQETQYF,TGTGCCAGCAGCTTAGGGGTGGGAGGGACTCAAGAGACCCAGTACTTC
.,TRBJ2-5,TRBV3-1/TRBV3-2,.,CASSHRGGGPPAETQYF,TGTGCCAGCAGCCACCGAGGGGGGGGGCCCCCGGCAGAGACCCAGTACTTC
.,TRBJ1-2,TRBV27,.,CASSLSRGAGYTF,TGTGCCAGCAGTTTAAGCAGGGGAGCGGGCTACACCTTC
TRBD1,TRBJ1-2,TRBV12-5,.,CASGYPTGVGYTF,TGTGCTAGTGGGTACCCGACAGGGGTCGGCTACACCTTC
.,TRBJ2-5,TRBV9,once,CASSVRDSQRGETQYF,TGTGCCAGCAGCGTACGAGACAGCCAAAGGGGAGAGACCCAGTACTTC
TRBD1,TRBJ2-1,TRBV7-8,.,CASSPRTGTYNEQFF,TGTGCCAGCAGCCCCCGGACAGGGACCTACAATGAGCAGTTCTTC